The 6 T cell receptor beta chains given below trace back to one sample, sequenced in a study of lymphopenia after photon versus proton radiotherapy. The assay was immunoSEQ multiplex PCR, and TCRdb's table has in-frame clones only and misses some. Among about 50,000 clones, more than 90% were seen once, and the ten largest hold approximately 19%. Material: peripheral blood, obtained from a patient treated with photon-based radiotherapy. The source of these receptors is a woman aged 40 to 50 with cholangiocarcinoma.

V and J are TRBV7-8 and TRBJ1-1; the match to TRBD1 covers 9 bases. V gave up 4 bases and J gave up 5 bases; unmatched junction bases: 5. The length of the CDR3 is 14 residues. Germline V gives CDR1 SGHVS, CDR2 FQNEAQ. The CDR3 reads CASSWGTGRTEAFF. The CDR3, as DNA: TGTGCCAGCAGCTGGGGGACAGGGCGGACTGAAGCTTTCTTT.

A single count supports this clone. J is TRBJ2-7 and V is TRBV9; TRBD1 matches at 7 bases. The CDR3 covers 12 residues. CDR1 and CDR2 from the germline V gene are SGDLS and YYNGEE. Trimming cost V 4 bases and J 6 bases; bases outside gene matches: 4. CDR3: CASSLTGTEQYF. CDR3 DNA sequence: TGTGCCAGCAGCCTGACAGGGACCGAGCAGTACTTC.

This clone has only one observation. The CDR3 nucleotides read TGCGCCAGCAGTGATTATTCCGTAGGCGGCAGCCCCTATGGCTACACCTTC. It codes for CASSDYSVGGSPYGYTF. The chain carries TRBV10-2 and TRBJ1-2; D not certain. This CDR3 region has 17 residues. CDR1 and CDR2 (germline): WSHSY, SAAADI. The V end lost 3 bases, the J end lost 4 bases, and 21 bases lay between the germline ends.

The chain combines TRBV6-1 with TRBJ1-4; D is unresolved. The ends were cut back, 2 bases at V and 7 bases at J, with 8 bases in the middle. The CDR3 sequence is 13 residues long. In germline, CDR1 is MNHNS, CDR2 SASEGT. This CDR3 is CASSEIAGEKLFF. The CDR3 DNA follows: TGTGCCAGCAGTGAAATAGCAGGTGAAAAACTGTTTTTT.

CDR3 amino acids: CASSEGQGIRYF. CDR3 coding DNA: TGTGCCAGCAGTGAAGGGCAGGGCATAAGGTACTTC. J is TRBJ2-7 and V is TRBV2, with D tentatively TRBD1 (5 bases). The V gene lost 1 base and the J gene lost 12 bases, with 13 bases spanning the gap. In germline, CDR1 is SNHLY, CDR2 FYNNEI. The CDR3 length is 12 residues.

The chain joins TRBV6-6 to TRBJ1-2, with D possibly matching TRBD1 (6 bases). Trimming removed 7 bases at V and 7 bases at J, with 16 bases between. Germline-derived CDR1 and CDR2 are MNHNY and SVGAGI (reference sequence). The CDR3 runs to 13 residues. CDR3 bases: TGTGCCAGCACCCCGACAGGATCAGGTGGCTACACCTTC. This gives the protein CASTPTGSGGYTF.